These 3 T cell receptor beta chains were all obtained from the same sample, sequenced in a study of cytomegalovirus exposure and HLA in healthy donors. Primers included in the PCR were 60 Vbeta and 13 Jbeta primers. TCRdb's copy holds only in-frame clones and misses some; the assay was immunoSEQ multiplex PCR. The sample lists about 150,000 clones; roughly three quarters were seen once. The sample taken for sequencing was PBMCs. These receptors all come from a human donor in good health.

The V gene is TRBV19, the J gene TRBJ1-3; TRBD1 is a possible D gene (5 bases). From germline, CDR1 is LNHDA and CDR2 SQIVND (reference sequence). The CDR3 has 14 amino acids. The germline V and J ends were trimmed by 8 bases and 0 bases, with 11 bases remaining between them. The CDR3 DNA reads TGTGCCAGTTCTCCAGGGCTCTCTGGAAACACCATATATTTT. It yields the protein CASSPGLSGNTIYF.

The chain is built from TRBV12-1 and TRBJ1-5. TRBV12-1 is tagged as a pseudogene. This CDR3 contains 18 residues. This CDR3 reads CASSPAPTPTRGVKPQHF. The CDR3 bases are TGTGCCAGCAGCCCCGCGCCGACCCCGACACGGGGAGTGAAGCCCCAGCATTTT.

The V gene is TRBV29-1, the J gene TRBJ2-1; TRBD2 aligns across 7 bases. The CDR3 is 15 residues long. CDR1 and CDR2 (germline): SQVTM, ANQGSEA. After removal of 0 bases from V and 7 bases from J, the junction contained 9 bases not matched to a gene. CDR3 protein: CSVEDLREIMNEQFF. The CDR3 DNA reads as TGCAGCGTTGAAGATTTGCGGGAGATTATGAATGAGCAGTTCTTC.